The clone carrying this T cell receptor (beta chain) has more than one count but fewer than ten. Trimming took 8 bases from V and 8 from J; bases not matched to a gene: 18. The CDR3 spans 16 residues. Germline CDR1 reads LNHDA; CDR2 reads SQIVND (reference sequence). The data stem from a study of blood T cell repertoires in COVID-19. Original handling: The assay estimated nucleated cells by amplifying reference gene primers. Clones were read by immunoSEQ multiplex PCR, and TCRdb kept only the in-frame ones, dropping some. Clonal size and the V and J genes are those of that table, whereas D and trimming came from the DNA. This table has fewer than 200,000 clones, about 76% appearing once.

This receptor was identified in a woman aged 45-59 years with active or convalescent COVID-19. This chain joins TRBV19 and TRBJ2-3; 8 bases fit TRBD2. The material sequenced was peripheral blood. CDR3 DNA sequence: TGTGCCAGTGCCCCGCTCGAGCGGGAGCCACGGGTTACGCAGTATTTT. Its translation is CASAPLEREPRVTQYF.